Presented here are 14 T cell receptor beta chains from one specimen sequenced in a study of T cells in Graves' hyperthyroidism and ophthalmopathy. Amplification targeted TCR beta CDR3 regions from RNA transcripts. The TCR CDR3 was amplified in a first-round RT-PCR using the HTBI primer set. Each CDR3 protein gets one entry after TCRdb re-called the multiplex PCR reads with MiXCR. Here the sample spans hundreds of thousands of distinct CDR3 sequences, around 38% being singletons. Input material: blood. These receptors came from a man aged 18 to 30 with Graves' hyperthyroidism.

This chain connects TRBV2 to TRBJ2-7, with D maybe TRBD1 (6 bases). CDR1 and CDR2 from the germline V gene are SNHLY and FYNNEI. The CDR3 consists of 13 residues. The V and J ends lost 6 bases and 4 bases respectively, with 13 bases between them. The CDR3 DNA follows: TGTGCCAGCAGGGACCAGGGGTTATACGAGCAGTACTTC. Translating gives CASRDQGLYEQYF.

This clonotype was detected only a few times. This sequence joins TRBV9 and TRBJ1-5; D remains ambiguous. The CDR3 consists of 15 residues. CDR1 and CDR2 from the germline V gene are SGDLS and YYNGEE. Trimming left V 2 bases short and J 7 bases short, with 16 bases between. DNA for the CDR3: TGTGCCAGCAGCGTTGGGTTCTCCCCCCAACAGCCCCAGCATTTT. It codes for CASSVGFSPQQPQHF.

The chain links TRBV20-1 to TRBJ2-3, with D unclear. This CDR3 spans 12 amino acids. Deletions cut 6 bases from V and 0 bases from J, with 7 bases between. Germline loops: CDR1 DFQATT, CDR2 SNEGSKA (reference sequence). This CDR3 reads CSAPTSTDTQYF. In DNA form, the CDR3 reads TGCAGTGCCCCGACTAGCACAGATACGCAGTATTTT.

In this sample, this clonotype turned up many times. The V gene is TRBV5-1, the J gene TRBJ1-1; no definite D call. With 4 bases removed from V and 3 bases from J, the gap between germline ends came to 16 bases. The CDR3 runs to 15 residues. The V gene's germline CDR1 is SGHRS and CDR2 YFSETQ. CDR3: CASSQQGRGDTEAFF. The CDR3 coding sequence is TGCGCCAGCAGCCAACAAGGGCGAGGCGACACTGAAGCTTTCTTT.

The chain links TRBV4-1 to TRBJ2-7, with TRBD2 as a possible D gene (6 bases). With 0 bases removed from V and 0 bases from J, the gap between germline ends came to 15 bases. CDR1 MGHRA and CDR2 YSYEKL come from the germline V gene. The CDR3 has 17 amino acids. Here the CDR3 reads CASSQDPLPSVSYEQYF. The CDR3, as DNA: TGCGCCAGCAGCCAAGATCCCTTGCCTAGCGTCTCCTACGAGCAGTACTTC.

This clonotype occurred a few times. The chain uses TRBV6-6 and TRBJ1-2; TRBD1 might be the D (5 bases). The CDR3 runs 13 residues. The germline V gene encodes CDR1 MNHNY and CDR2 SVGAGI (reference sequence). With 6 bases removed from V and 4 bases from J, the gap between germline ends came to 12 bases. CDR3 residues: CASSRGTAYGYTF. CDR3 DNA sequence: TGTGCCAGCAGCCGGGGGACGGCCTATGGCTACACCTTC.

V is TRBV6-6 and J is TRBJ1-5; D call uncertain. The CDR3 is 11 amino acids. Trimming cost V 4 bases and J 8 bases, with 6 bases left between them. Germline V CDR1 and CDR2: MNHNY, SVGAGI (reference sequence). The DNA of the CDR3 is TGTGCCAGCAGTTCCATGGAGCCCCAGCATTTT. It translates to CASSSMEPQHF.

V gene TRBV20-1 combines with J gene TRBJ2-2, with TRBD2 matching 14 bases. This CDR3 has 19 residues. Germline CDR1 is DFQATT and CDR2 is SNEGSKA (reference sequence). The ends lost 5 bases at V and 4 bases at J; junction bases unmatched: 15. As DNA, the CDR3 is TGCAGTGCTGACCCGGGACTAGCGGGGGTTAGGGGGGTCACCGGGGAGCTGTTTTTT. Encoded protein: CSADPGLAGVRGVTGELFF.

This clonotype was picked up many times. The chain couples TRBV19 to TRBJ1-1; TRBD1 aligns across 8 bases. Germline CDR1 is LNHDA and CDR2 is SQIVND (reference sequence). This CDR3 contains 12 residues. Trimming cost V 11 bases and J 0 bases; bases outside gene matches: 2. CDR3 residues: CAAQGVNTEAFF. Written as DNA, the CDR3 is TGTGCCGCACAGGGGGTGAACACTGAAGCTTTCTTT.

This clonotype was seen many times. The rearrangement links TRBV29-1 to TRBJ2-7; D call uncertain. The CDR3 sequence is 12 residues long. Germline CDR1 SQVTM, CDR2 ANQGSEA. Trimming shortened V by 1 base and J by 1 base, and 5 bases separated the two germline ends. This chain's CDR3 is CSVEGQSYEQYF. The CDR3 nucleotides read TGCAGCGTTGAAGGGCAATCCTACGAGCAGTACTTC.

In this sample, this clonotype turned up many times. The chain combines TRBV19 with TRBJ2-7; D gene ambiguous. The V and J ends lost 3 bases and 2 bases respectively, with 8 bases between them. Germline CDR1 and CDR2: LNHDA and SQIVND (reference sequence). This CDR3 comprises 13 residues. The CDR3 spells CASSMADTYEQYF. Written as DNA, the CDR3 is TGTGCCAGTAGTATGGCGGATACCTACGAGCAGTACTTC.

A remark on this clonotype: A much larger clone differs by one base, so this may be a read error. The V and J genes are TRBV7-2 and TRBJ2-5, with D tentatively TRBD2 (5 bases). CDR1 is SGHTA and CDR2 is FQGNSA in the germline V gene. CDR3 length: 12 amino acids. Trimming stripped 5 bases from V and 9 bases from J, with 13 bases between. The chain's CDR3 is CASSGSVEAQYF. For the CDR3, the DNA is TGTGCCAGCAGCGGGAGCGTTGAGGCCCAGTACTTC.

This chain joins TRBV11-2 and TRBJ2-7; tentatively, D is TRBD1 or TRBD2 (5 bases each). V lost 4 bases to trimming and J lost 3 bases, with 13 bases between them. CDR1 SGHAT and CDR2 FQNNGV come from the germline V gene. This CDR3 spans 14 amino acids. The CDR3 loop is CASSSWDLNYEQYF. CDR3 DNA sequence: TGTGCCAGCAGCTCCTGGGACCTAAACTACGAGCAGTACTTC.

The chain carries TRBV10-3 and TRBJ2-5, with 7 bases lining up with TRBD2. Germline CDR1 reads ENHRY; CDR2 reads SYGVKD. Losses at the gene ends were 0 bases for V and 4 bases for J; bases not matched to a gene: 11. There are 17 residues in the CDR3. CDR3: CAISESAGRPHGETQYF. The CDR3 DNA reads as TGTGCCATCAGTGAGTCAGCGGGACGGCCGCACGGAGAGACCCAGTACTTC.